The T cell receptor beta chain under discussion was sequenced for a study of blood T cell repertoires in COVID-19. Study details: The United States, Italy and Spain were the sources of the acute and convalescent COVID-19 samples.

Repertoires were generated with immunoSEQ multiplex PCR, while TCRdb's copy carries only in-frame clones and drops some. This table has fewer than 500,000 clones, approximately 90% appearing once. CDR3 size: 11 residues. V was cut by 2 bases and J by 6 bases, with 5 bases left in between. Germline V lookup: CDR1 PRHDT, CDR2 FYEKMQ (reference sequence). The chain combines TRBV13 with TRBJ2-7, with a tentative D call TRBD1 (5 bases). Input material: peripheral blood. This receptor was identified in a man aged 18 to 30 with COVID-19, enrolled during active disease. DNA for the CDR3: TGTGCCAGCAGCTTAACAGGCGAGCAGTACTTC. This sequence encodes CASSLTGEQYF.